The T cell receptor (beta chain) under discussion was sequenced for a study of T-cell reconstitution after alpha-beta-depleted transplantation in children (dated by TCRdb to 2016 to 2017). As for the study more broadly: Using TCR repertoire profiling, the study quantitatively followed how T-cell immune reconstitution unfolded in children after TCRalphabeta/CD19-depleted allogeneic hematopoietic cell transplantation. The full study reports these points: Over the following months the frequencies of hyperexpanded clones went down, and after one year T-cell counts and TCRbeta diversity were mostly credited to newly produced T cells. About two months after transplant, the apparently early recovery of alphabetaT-cell counts reportedly depended on just several hundred clones that had expanded rapidly and came from non-depleted graft cells. In some patients, the high TCRbeta diversity seen at day 60 was put down to recipient T cells and intrathymic progenitors that had survived conditioning.

The library was obtained by PCR. Data came from an Illumina HiSeq 2500. Molecular barcoding was employed in the preparation of TCR libraries, with unique molecular identifiers being used to normalize TCRbeta repertoire quantification. Using fastp at Q25 and MiXCR, TCRdb reprocessed the public reads and kept productive beta chains. Each CDR3 protein appears once, grouped with its most common genes and DNA. This sample gives around 450,000 distinct CDR3 sequences in total; around 16% of them show up just once. Together, the top ten hold 25% to 30% of the sample. Sample treatment or condition, as interpreted from the label and publication: allogeneic hematopoietic cell transplantation with graft depleted of TCRalphabeta T cells and CD19 B cells. TCRalphabeta/CD19-depleted allogeneic hematopoietic cell grafts were given to the transplant recipients, all of whom were children. Inclusive of the bounding cysteine and phenylalanine, the CDR3 is 15 residues long. CDR3 DNA only is kept here, 45 bases in frame from base 1. Trimming at the junction amounts to 2 bases on V and 3 bases on J, and the germline ends lie 12 bases apart. In the germline V gene, CDR1 corresponds to MNHEY and CDR2 to SVGAGI.

Comments on this clonotype: Its cognate antigen has yet to be identified. It has no much larger one-base neighbor in the sample; base qualities were not kept.

The specimen comprised PBMCs, mostly from graft donor cells, sampled 360 days after TCRalphabeta/CD19-depleted stem cell transplant. This receptor was identified in a boy under two years old who had a stem cell transplant for Wiskott-Aldrich syndrome, so the T cells may come from the graft donor. The chain uses TRBV6-5 and TRBJ2-3, and TRBD2 may be the D gene, going by 7 matching bases. The CDR3 protein is CASSYGRGRTDTQYF. The DNA sequence reads TGTGCCAGCAGTTACGGGCGGGGGCGGACAGATACGCAGTATTTT.